A selection of T cell receptor beta chains follows, all from one sample in a study of T cell clonotyping in hematopoietic cell transplantation. Generated by immunoSEQ multiplex PCR, the TCRdb table keeps only in-frame clones and is missing some. The sample includes roughly 15,000 clones, about 93% seen only once; the top ten take approximately 4.8%. The sample consisted of PBMCs, taken 30 days after allogeneic stem cell transplant. All receptors derive from a male patient aged 60 to 75 who had an allogeneic stem cell transplant from an unrelated donor, so the T cells may come from the graft donor. Some clones in this sample may be carry-over from other donors' samples. CDR3s leave out the opening cysteine and the closing phenylalanine or tryptophan. Some rows have no size entry. The others give once, few or many, or a class for an expanded clone.

TRBJ2-3,TRBV5-1,NA,ASSLGQYTDTQY
TRBJ1-5,TRBV19,NA,ASKDSGNQPQH
TRBJ1-1,TRBV5-1,NA,ASSSQGARTEAF
TRBJ2-3,TRBV19,few,ASSTTVTDTQY
TRBJ1-3,TRBV19,once,ASSSPHRAGNTIY
TRBJ1-3,TRBV7-2,NA,ASSRNVGTAGKAGNTIY
TRBJ2-5,TRBV4-1,NA,ASSQDGGLTGGAQETQY
TRBJ1-1,TRBV9,NA,ASSVGWSTEAF
TRBJ1-5,TRBV19,NA,ASSIRNGQPQH
TRBJ1-1,TRBV5-1,once,ASSLPGGEAF
TRBJ1-3,TRBV6-1,NA,ASSGGQGAGNTIY
TRBJ2-7,TRBV2,once,ASKEPFSSYEQY
TRBJ2-5,TRBV5-6,NA,ASSLLAAQETQY
TRBJ2-4,TRBV7-2,NA,ASSPPDRGNIQY
TRBJ2-7,TRBV7-8,NA,ASSRSPDLASYEQY
TRBJ1-6,TRBV19,NA,ASSIEGRNSPLH
TRBJ1-5,TRBV6-1,NA,ASSPEVLGHQPQH
TRBJ2-7,TRBV2,NA,ASSAGNYEQY
TRBJ1-2,TRBV29-1,NA,SVEGGIGTLGGYT
TRBJ1-1,TRBV27,NA,ASSQVGGTEAF
TRBJ2-7,TRBV5-1,NA,ASSSGLAGGEQY
TRBJ2-1,TRBV6-5,NA,ASSYTGGVGEQF
TRBJ1-2,TRBV2,once,ASSDRTDYGYT
TRBJ2-3,TRBV2,once,ASSVRGEGDTQY
TRBJ1-3,TRBV14,NA,ASSRDRGRSGNTIY
TRBJ2-3,TRBV29-1,NA,SVGEGTDTQY
TRBJ1-3,TRBV10-3,NA,AISRGTESGNTIY
TRBJ2-7,TRBV5-4,NA,ASSLRANPYEQY
TRBJ2-3,TRBV2,NA,AGAGGPIDTQY
TRBJ2-4,TRBV4-2,NA,ASSQEGGIQY
TRBJ1-2,TRBV5-1,NA,ASSRLTGGDYGYT
TRBJ2-7,TRBV11-2,NA,ASSRAYEQY
TRBJ2-7,TRBV19,once,ASSIIGNPNHEQY
TRBJ1-2,TRBV7-2,NA,ASSPRRSAGAHGYT
TRBJ1-1,TRBV11-2,once,ASTQTGTGVRNTEAF
TRBJ1-1,TRBV7-2,NA,ASSLVAGDTEAF
TRBJ1-5,TRBV4-1,NA,ASSQATPGSQPQH
TRBJ1-6,TRBV10-3,NA,AISDGQSGINSPLH
TRBJ2-3,TRBV4-3,NA,ASSRGLAGGRADTQY
TRBJ1-6,TRBV7-9,NA,ASRSSTGRYNSPLH
TRBJ1-2,TRBV6-1,NA,ASSDGNYGYT
TRBJ1-2,TRBV29-1,NA,ITKGGGGYT
TRBJ2-1,TRBV6-5,NA,ASSYSIFAEQF
TRBJ1-1,TRBV7-2,NA,ASSRARDTEAF
TRBJ1-5,TRBV7-2,NA,ASSYRGGDQPQH
TRBJ2-5,TRBV29-1,NA,SVVEAGGPETQY
TRBJ2-7,TRBV25-1,NA,ASSDDWTGRSYEQY
TRBJ2-1,TRBV5-4,NA,ASSLSLAGGHYNEQF
TRBJ1-1,TRBV4-1,NA,ASSQAAVTEAF
TRBJ1-6,TRBV2,NA,ASSTQGLGNSPLH
TRBJ2-2,TRBV6-6,NA,ASSFLEFHTGELF
TRBJ2-3,TRBV6-5,NA,ASRQGGFSTDTQY
TRBJ1-5,TRBV10-3,NA,AISEELGGGNQPQH